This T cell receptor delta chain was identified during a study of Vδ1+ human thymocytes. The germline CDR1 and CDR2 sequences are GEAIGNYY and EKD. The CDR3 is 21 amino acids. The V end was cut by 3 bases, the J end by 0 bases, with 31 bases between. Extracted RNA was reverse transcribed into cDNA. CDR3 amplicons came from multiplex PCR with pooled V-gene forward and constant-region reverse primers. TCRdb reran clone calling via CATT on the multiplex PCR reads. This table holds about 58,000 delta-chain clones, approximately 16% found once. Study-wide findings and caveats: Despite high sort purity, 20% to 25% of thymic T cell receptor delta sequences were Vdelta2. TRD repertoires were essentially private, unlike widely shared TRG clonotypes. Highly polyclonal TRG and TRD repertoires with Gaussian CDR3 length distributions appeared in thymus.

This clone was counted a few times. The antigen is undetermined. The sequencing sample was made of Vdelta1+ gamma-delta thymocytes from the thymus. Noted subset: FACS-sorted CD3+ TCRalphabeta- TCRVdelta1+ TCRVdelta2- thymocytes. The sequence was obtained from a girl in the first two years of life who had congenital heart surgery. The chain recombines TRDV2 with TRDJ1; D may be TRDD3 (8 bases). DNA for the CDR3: TGTGCCTGTGACTTTACACGGCCTTCCTCCTTACTGGGGGCGTACACCGATAAACTCATCTTT. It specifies CACDFTRPSSLLGAYTDKLIF.